This entry features one T cell receptor beta chain sequence. Produced via immunoSEQ multiplex PCR; TCRdb's table is partial and in-frame only. The table has a few hundred thousand clones, approximately 87% seen once. This entry comes from a study of blood T cell repertoires in COVID-19. The CDR3 has 15 amino acids. The V end was cut by 2 bases, the J end by 3 bases, with 13 bases between. Per germline, CDR1 LNHNV and CDR2 YYDKDF (reference sequence). The gene calls are TRBV15 and TRBJ1-2; D is undetermined. The clonotype originates from a woman in her thirties with COVID-19, enrolled during active disease. The sequenced material came from peripheral blood. In nucleotides, the CDR3 is TGTGCCACCAGCAGACTGCCTGAGAGGGACTATGGCTACACCTTC. Its translation: CATSRLPERDYGYTF.